This T cell receptor (beta chain) came from a study of blood T cell repertoires in COVID-19. Study summary: Acute and convalescent COVID-19 samples came from the United States, Italy and Spain. In each case, the material was cDNA or gDNA derived from T cells, B-cell-depleted T cells, or PBMCs.

Per germline, CDR1 MNHEY and CDR2 SMNVEV (reference sequence). The V segment lost 1 base and the J segment 5 bases; nucleotides outside the gene matches: 10. The length of the CDR3 is 16 residues. Study processing details: The assay estimated nucleated cells by amplifying reference gene primers. Measured with immunoSEQ multiplex PCR; TCRdb has only the in-frame clones, and not every one. V and J calls and clone size are as listed in that table; D and trimming were resolved from the DNA. This sample has roughly 200,000 clones, with 90% found just once. The genes are TRBV27 and TRBJ2-5; TRBD1 agrees at 7 bases. Sequencing used peripheral blood. The sequence was obtained from a middle-aged man with acute or convalescent COVID-19. Written as DNA, the CDR3 is TGTGCCAGCAGTTTATTCTCCCAGGGGGTAAGGGAGACCCAGTACTTC. Its translation: CASSLFSQGVRETQYF.